This paragraph covers one T cell receptor (beta chain) sequence. Participant-reported clinical history was the basis for cohort assignment. Here immunoSEQ multiplex PCR was the method, and the copy in TCRdb shows in-frame clones only, minus some. The table shows roughly 210,000 clones, with more than 75% occurring only once. The data stem from a study of blood T cell repertoires in COVID-19. Across the study: Both acute and convalescent COVID-19 samples were obtained from the United States, Italy and Spain.

This CDR3 has 20 residues. Germline V gene lookup returns CDR1 SGHTA and CDR2 FQGNSA. With V trimmed by 0 bases and J by 5 bases, 18 bases remained unmatched. J is TRBJ2-3 and V is TRBV7-2; TRBD2 agrees at 9 bases. The origin of this receptor is a man aged 30 to 39 in a cohort exposed to, infected with or recovered from COVID-19 (not recorded which). Sequencing input: PBMCs or T cells enriched from blood (not recorded which). This CDR3 is CASSLAANSGRGRTRDTQYF. For the CDR3, the DNA is TGTGCCAGCAGCTTAGCGGCGAATAGCGGGAGAGGCCGTACTAGAGATACGCAGTATTTT.